Listed here are 3 T cell receptor beta chains from one sample, sequenced in a study of long-term antiretroviral therapy in people with HIV. Investigators performed immunoSEQ version v3.0 at survey level. Clones were sequenced by immunoSEQ multiplex PCR, and TCRdb holds only the in-frame ones, with some missing. This repertoire shows tens of thousands of clones, over 75% found once; its top ten account for 3% to 4%. The sample here was unsorted PBMCs, taken 0.8 years before starting antiretroviral therapy. The receptors derive from a man younger than 35 with HIV.

This clone came up once. The chain couples TRBV19 to TRBJ1-4; TRBD1 is a possible D gene (5 bases). Germline V CDR1 and CDR2: LNHDA, SQIVND (reference sequence). The CDR3 loop spans 12 amino acids. V was trimmed by 3 bases and J by 11 bases, leaving 10 bases between them. The CDR3 sequence is CASSMKGRKLFF. The CDR3 DNA follows: TGTGCCAGTAGTATGAAGGGGAGGAAACTGTTTTTT.

This chain connects TRBV19 to TRBJ1-2; D unclear. There are 13 residues in the CDR3. Germline values: CDR1 LNHDA, CDR2 SQIVND (reference sequence). Trimming took 3 bases from V and 8 from J, leaving 13 bases between them. CDR3: CASSIRLSVGYTF. For the CDR3, the DNA is TGTGCCAGTAGTATCAGACTTTCCGTGGGCTACACCTTC.

The chain combines TRBV29-1 with TRBJ1-2; 8 positions match TRBD1. Germline V gene lookup returns CDR1 SQVTM and CDR2 ANQGSEA. This CDR3 has 16 amino acids. Unmatched junction bases numbered 16, after V lost 7 bases and J lost 3 bases. CDR3 sequence reads: CSAAGQGGRTDYGYTF. The CDR3 nucleotides are TGCAGCGCCGCCGGACAGGGTGGGAGGACGGACTATGGCTACACCTTC. Complete variable domain (other parts from reference TRBV29-1 and TRBJ1-2): SAVISQKPSRDICQRGTSLTIQCQVDSQVTMMFWYRQQPGQSLTLIATANQGSEATYESGFVIDKFPISRPNLTFSTLTVSNMSPEDSSIYLCSAAGQGGRTDYGYTFGSGTRLTVV.